Below are 28 T cell receptor beta chains sequenced from a single sample in a study of cytomegalovirus exposure and HLA in healthy donors. The primer mix had 60 Vbeta and 13 Jbeta primers. Profiled with immunoSEQ multiplex PCR; TCRdb holds only in-frame clones, not every one. The profile shows 95,000 to 150,000 clones, 65% to 75% of them singletons. Sequencing input: PBMCs. These receptors came from a woman aged 45-60 years in good health and CMV-seropositive.

In this sample, this clone turned up once. The chain carries TRBV10-1 and TRBJ2-3; a weak D match, TRBD2 (5 bases). This CDR3 comprises 16 residues. In germline, CDR1 is WNHNN, CDR2 SYGVQD (reference sequence). Trimming stripped 6 bases from V and 0 bases from J, with 16 bases between. DNA of the CDR3: TGCGCCAGCAGCGCCCTCGTAGCGCCCAGCACAGATACGCAGTATTTT. It is translated as CASSALVAPSTDTQYF.

The rearrangement links TRBV7-3 to TRBJ2-7; TRBD2 aligns across 14 bases. The trim removed 0 bases at V and 7 bases at J, leaving 2 bases unmatched. Germline assignment: CDR1 SGHTA and CDR2 FQGTGA. This CDR3 has 15 amino acids. The CDR3 sequence: CASSLTGLAGEEQYF. DNA of the CDR3: TGTGCCAGCAGCTTAACGGGACTAGCGGGAGAGGAGCAGTACTTC.

Only one count was recorded for this clone. The V gene is TRBV19, the J gene TRBJ1-2, with 7 positions matching TRBD1. Germline CDR1 and CDR2: LNHDA and SQIVND (reference sequence). This CDR3 comprises 15 residues. The V gene end was trimmed by 3 bases and the J gene end by 6 bases; junction bases not matched to a gene: 10. CDR3 sequence (DNA): TGTGCCAGTAGTATTGTAAGCCAGGGGGTCGATGGCTACACCTTC. Its translation: CASSIVSQGVDGYTF.

This chain joins TRBV10-2 and TRBJ2-3; no reliable D call. Germline V gene data show CDR1 as WSHSY and CDR2 as SAAADI. This CDR3 comprises 11 residues. V was shortened by 7 bases and J by 5 bases, with 7 bases between the two germline ends. The CDR3: CASMYLDTQYF. The CDR3 DNA reads as TGCGCCAGCATGTATTTAGATACGCAGTATTTT.

The V call is TRBV11-2, the J call TRBJ2-5; D uncertain. Germline values: CDR1 SGHAT, CDR2 FQNNGV. This CDR3 contains 11 residues. V lost 6 bases, J lost 7 bases, and 9 bases lay in between. The CDR3 bases are TGTGCCAGCAGTTCCTCCGGGACCCAGTACTTC. It is translated as CASSSSGTQYF.

This sequence joins TRBV2 and TRBJ1-5; TRBD1 matches 9 bases. Germline CDR1 SNHLY, CDR2 FYNNEI. The CDR3 covers 14 residues. The V gene end was trimmed by 3 bases and the J gene end by 6 bases; junction bases not matched to a gene: 3. CDR3 region: CASSDTGGLQPQHF. CDR3 coding DNA: TGTGCCAGCAGTGACACAGGGGGCCTTCAGCCCCAGCATTTT.

This clone was recorded a few times. The chain couples TRBV27 to TRBJ2-5; 9 bases line up with TRBD2. The CDR3 extends over 15 amino acids. The junction had 9 bases not matched to a gene; V was cut back by 3 bases and J by 7 bases. Looked up from germline, CDR1 is MNHEY and CDR2 is SMNVEV (reference sequence). CDR3 DNA: TGTGCCAGCAGTTTTGAGGCGGGGGGGCCCAGGACCCAGTACTTC. Translation: CASSFEAGGPRTQYF.

The chain recombines TRBV7-9 with TRBJ1-6; 8 bases are shared with TRBD1. The ends lost 4 bases at V and 7 bases at J; junction bases unmatched: 6. The CDR3 runs 15 residues. Germline values: CDR1 SEHNR, CDR2 FQNEAQ (reference sequence). Written as DNA, the CDR3 is TGTGCCAGCAGCTCGCGGACAGGGTGGAATTCACCCCTCCACTTT. It encodes CASSSRTGWNSPLHF.

The chain is built from TRBV6-1 and TRBJ1-6, with unresolved D. The CDR3 spans 17 residues. The V end lost 4 bases, the J end lost 8 bases, and 21 bases lay between the germline ends. The germline gives CDR1 MNHNS, CDR2 SASEGT. This chain's CDR3 is CASSGYIRGHADSPLHF. The CDR3 DNA sequence: TGTGCCAGCAGTGGATATATCCGGGGTCATGCGGATTCACCCCTCCACTTT.

This sequence joins TRBV9 and TRBJ1-6; the D is unclear. Trimming pared 0 bases from V and 0 bases from J, leaving 7 bases between. CDR3 length: 16 residues. Germline V gene data show CDR1 as SGDLS and CDR2 as YYNGEE. The CDR3 DNA reads as TGTGCCAGCAGCGTAGACCCGAGCTCCTATAATTCACCCCTCCACTTT. This codes for CASSVDPSSYNSPLHF.

This clone was observed a single time. The chain carries TRBV10-3 and TRBJ2-7; 8 bases map to TRBD2. The germline V gene encodes CDR1 ENHRY and CDR2 SYGVKD. The length of the CDR3 is 16 residues. After removal of 3 bases from V and 0 bases from J, the junction contained 7 bases not matched to a gene. CDR3 bases: TGTGCCATCAGTGATAGGCTAGCGGGCCTCTCCTACGAGCAGTACTTC. Amino acids: CAISDRLAGLSYEQYF.

The chain recombines TRBV27 with TRBJ2-1, with 11 bases identical to TRBD2. V shed 3 bases and J 6 bases; nucleotides not matched to a gene: 4. Germline V gene lookup returns CDR1 MNHEY and CDR2 SMNVEV (reference sequence). There are 15 residues in the CDR3. The CDR3 region has the DNA TGTGCCAGCAGTTTTAGCGGGGGGGCAGGCAATGAGCAGTTCTTC. Translation: CASSFSGGAGNEQFF.

J is TRBJ2-7 and V is TRBV4-3; 8 nucleotides line up with TRBD1. The CDR3 is made up of 13 amino acids. Germline values: CDR1 LGHNA, CDR2 YSLEER. V trimming: 4 bases; J trimming: 7 bases; junction bases outside the gene matches: 6. In nucleotides, the CDR3 is TGCGCCAGCAGCCCTACAGGGGGTGGGGAGCAGTACTTC. Translated, it gives CASSPTGGGEQYF.

The rearrangement joins TRBV5-1 to TRBJ2-7, with 10 bases identical to TRBD2. CDR1 and CDR2 (germline): SGHRS, YFSETQ. The V gene end was trimmed by 3 bases and the J gene end by 5 bases; junction bases not matched to a gene: 5. This CDR3 region has 14 residues. The CDR3 DNA is TGCGCCAGCAGCTCTGGACTAGCGGTGGACGAGCAGTACTTC. Protein sequence: CASSSGLAVDEQYF. The variable domain in full, completed from reference TRBV5-1 and TRBJ2-7, reads KAGVTQTPRYLIKTRGQQVTLSCSPISGHRSVSWYQQTPGQGLQFLFEYFSETQRNKGNFPGRFSGRQFSNSRSEMNVSTLELGDSALYLCASSSGLAVDEQYFGPGTRLTVT.

This clone was observed a few times. The gene calls are TRBV2 and TRBJ2-5; 13 bases are a match to TRBD2. The CDR3 runs to 15 residues. J gave up 6 bases and V 4 bases, and 5 bases lay outside the gene matches. Per germline, CDR1 SNHLY and CDR2 FYNNEI. CDR3 nucleotides: TGTGCCAGCAGTGGGACTAGCGGGGGAGGAAAGACCCAGTACTTC. Protein: CASSGTSGGGKTQYF.

V and J are TRBV6-6 and TRBJ1-2; D might be TRBD1 (5 bases). V shed 9 bases and J shed 5 bases, with 16 bases lying between them. Germline values: CDR1 MNHNY, CDR2 SVGAGI (reference sequence). The CDR3 sequence is 13 residues long. CDR3 nucleotides: TGTGCCAGTCAGATTTCGGAGGGGTATGGCTACACCTTC. It is translated as CASQISEGYGYTF.

The genes are TRBV11-2 and TRBJ1-4; the match to TRBD1 covers 8 bases. The CDR3 has 12 residues. V gave up 5 bases and J gave up 13 bases; unmatched junction bases: 6. Germline CDR1 SGHAT, CDR2 FQNNGV. The CDR3 loop is CASSQGAIGLFF. Written as DNA, the CDR3 is TGTGCCAGCAGCCAGGGGGCAATCGGACTGTTTTTT. Drawing the rest from reference TRBV11-2 and TRBJ1-4, the complete variable domain is EAGVAQSPRYKIIEKRQSVAFWCNPISGHATLYWYQQILGQGPKLLIQFQNNGVVDDSQLPKDRFSAERLKGVDSTLKIQPAKLEDSAVYLCASSQGAIGLFFGSGTQLSVL.

The chain joins TRBV4-3 to TRBJ2-1; the D is unclear. This CDR3 has 15 residues. Trimming took off 5 bases at V and 4 bases at J, with 15 bases between the two ends. Looked up from germline, CDR1 is LGHNA and CDR2 is YSLEER. The CDR3: CASSKAVADYNEQFF. Here the CDR3 DNA reads TGCGCCAGCAGCAAGGCGGTCGCGGATTACAATGAGCAGTTCTTC.

This clone showed up just a few times. The chain links TRBV27 to TRBJ1-1, with 10 positions matching TRBD1. V gave up 5 bases and J gave up 5 bases; unmatched junction bases: 8. CDR1 is MNHEY, CDR2 SMNVEV, per germline (reference sequence). The CDR3 loop spans 15 amino acids. This chain's CDR3 is CASSSMGQGTTEAFF. DNA of the CDR3: TGTGCCAGCAGTAGTATGGGACAGGGGACGACTGAAGCTTTCTTT.

CDR3 nucleotide sequence: TGCAGCGTTCCGGCGGGGCGCGGGACTAATGAAAAACTGTTTTTT. Its translation is CSVPAGRGTNEKLFF. The rearrangement joins TRBV29-1 to TRBJ1-4; tentative D call: TRBD1 (5 bases). Germline V gene lookup returns CDR1 SQVTM and CDR2 ANQGSEA. Trimming pared 5 bases from V and 2 bases from J, leaving 15 bases between. The length of the CDR3 is 15 residues.

This rearrangement joins TRBV6-1 to TRBJ1-2; TRBD1 agrees at 10 bases. The CDR3 is 15 amino acids. V lost 5 bases and J lost 6; bases outside the gene matches: 9. Germline-derived CDR1 and CDR2 are MNHNS and SASEGT. CDR3 protein: CASSNPGTGEDGYTF. CDR3 DNA sequence: TGTGCCAGCAGTAACCCCGGGACAGGGGAGGATGGCTACACCTTC.

The V and J genes are TRBV5-1 and TRBJ2-3; D is possibly TRBD1 (5 bases). The CDR3 sequence is 14 residues long. Trimming cost V 0 bases and J 4 bases, with 9 bases left between them. Germline assignment: CDR1 SGHRS and CDR2 YFSETQ. The chain's CDR3 is CASSLGQGPDTQYF. The CDR3 DNA sequence: TGCGCCAGCAGCTTGGGGCAGGGTCCAGATACGCAGTATTTT.

This chain connects TRBV2 to TRBJ1-5, with D possibly matching TRBD1 (6 bases). Trimming cost V 4 bases and J 0 bases, with 10 bases left between them. The CDR3 spans 15 residues. Looked up from germline, CDR1 is SNHLY and CDR2 is FYNNEI. CDR3 sequence (DNA): TGTGCCAGCAGTGGACAGGCCTATAGCAATCAGCCCCAGCATTTT. It encodes CASSGQAYSNQPQHF.

V usage is TRBV29-1 and J usage is TRBJ2-5; 7 bases agree with TRBD1. The CDR3 runs to 13 residues. CDR1 and CDR2 (germline): SQVTM, ANQGSEA. V trimming: 7 bases; J trimming: 4 bases; junction bases outside the gene matches: 9. The CDR3 sequence is CSATEGGAETQYF. In DNA form, the CDR3 reads TGCAGCGCCACCGAAGGGGGCGCAGAGACCCAGTACTTC.

The V gene is TRBV7-9, the J gene TRBJ2-3; TRBD1 matches 7 bases. Trimming took 1 base from V and 3 from J; bases not matched to a gene: 4. CDR1 and CDR2 (germline): SEHNR, FQNEAQ (reference sequence). CDR3 size: 15 residues. CDR3 region: CASSLDRGITDTQYF. The CDR3 region has the DNA TGTGCCAGCAGCTTAGACAGGGGAATAACAGATACGCAGTATTTT.

Note on this clone: The identical CDR3 is also encoded by other nucleotide sequences in the sample. This chain connects TRBV10-3 to TRBJ2-2; 12 bases are a match to TRBD2. Per the germline V gene, CDR1 is ENHRY and CDR2 is SYGVKD. CDR3 length: 17 residues. V dropped 7 bases and J dropped 0; count of bases not matched to a gene: 6. This CDR3 is CAIKRLAGAANTGELFF. As DNA, the CDR3 is TGTGCCATCAAGCGACTAGCGGGGGCCGCGAACACCGGGGAGCTGTTTTTT.

This clone was observed a handful of times. The chain employs TRBV7-9 and TRBJ2-7; TRBD2 agrees at 9 bases. CDR3 length equals 15 residues. The germline CDR1 and CDR2 sequences are SEHNR and FQNEAQ (reference sequence). The V and J ends lost 5 bases and 5 bases, in that order; junction bases with no gene match: 10. CDR3 coding DNA: TGTGCCAGCAGCCAAAATCCTAGCGGGGCACACGAGCAGTACTTC. This encodes CASSQNPSGAHEQYF.

The chain carries TRBV30 and TRBJ2-7; 8 nucleotides line up with TRBD1. CDR3 length equals 14 residues. Germline V gene sequence: CDR1 GTSNPN, CDR2 SVGIG (reference sequence). V lost 1 base to trimming and J lost 4 bases; unmatched junction nucleotides: 6. CDR3 in amino acids: CAWSGSRGPYEQYF. CDR3 sequence (DNA): TGTGCCTGGAGTGGAAGCAGGGGGCCGTACGAGCAGTACTTC.